This is a list of T cell receptor beta chains from one sample in a study of blood T cells in healthy people across ages. MiXCR was run by TCRdb on the 5' RACE reads, yielding one entry per CDR3 protein. The sample consists of 1,500,000 or so distinct CDR3 sequences, roughly 60% of them appearing once. Sequenced: blood. These receptors all stem from a man younger than 30 in good health. CDR3s include the opening cysteine and the closing phenylalanine or tryptophan. The D gene is left open where the match is weak. Expanded clones are given a class, and other clones once, few, many or no size at all.

TRBV27	few	TRBJ2-7	-	TGTGCCAGCAGTTTATCGTCCCGACCCAGGGAGCCCTACGAGCAGTACTTC	CASSLSSRPREPYEQYF
TRBV12-3/TRBV12-4	-	TRBJ1-1	TRBD1	TGTGCCAGCAGTACCGAACAGGGGGGGAGCACTGAAGCTTTCTTT	CASSTEQGGSTEAFF
TRBV4-1	-	TRBJ2-3	TRBD2	TGCGCCAGCAGCCACCGACTAGCGGGATCAGATACGCAGTATTTT	CASSHRLAGSDTQYF
TRBV20-1	-	TRBJ2-1	TRBD1	TGCAGTGCTAACCCCAACCAGGGACAGGGGGCAAATGAGCAGTTCTTC	CSANPNQGQGANEQFF
TRBV11-2	-	TRBJ2-1	TRBD2	TGTGCCAGCAGCCTCGGGAGGGTCACTGAGCAGTTCTTC	CASSLGRVTEQFF
TRBV28	-	TRBJ2-7	-	TGTGCCAGCAGTTTAGGATATTCAGCAGGGGGGAGCTCCTACGAGCAGTACTTC	CASSLGYSAGGSSYEQYF
TRBV11-2	-	TRBJ2-3	TRBD2	TGTGCCAGCAGCTCCTCCGGACTAGCGGGACCTCCTGGGGGAAGCACAGATACGCAGTATTTT	CASSSSGLAGPPGGSTDTQYF
TRBV20-1	-	TRBJ1-1	-	TGCAGCACGACCCTACCGGGACGGATGAACGAAGCTTTCTTT	CSTTLPGRMNEAFF
TRBV15	-	TRBJ1-2	-	TGTGCCACCAGCAGAGATACAGGGCGCGGCTATGGCTACACCTTC	CATSRDTGRGYGYTF
TRBV10-3	-	TRBJ2-6	-	TGTGCCATCAGTGGGCTCGAGAGCTCTGGGGCCAACGTCCTGACTTTC	CAISGLESSGANVLTF
TRBV29-1	few	TRBJ2-5	TRBD2	TGCAGCGTTGGTATTGGTGGTGCGGGACTAGTTAGAGAGACCCAGTACTTC	CSVGIGGAGLVRETQYF
TRBV29-1	-	TRBJ1-1	-	TGCAGCGCCGGGCGGGGGGGCACTGAAGCTTTCTTT	CSAGRGGTEAFF
TRBV25-1	-	TRBJ1-5	-	TGTGCCAGCAGTGAATCAGTTAGCAATCAGCCCCAGCATTTT	CASSESVSNQPQHF
TRBV6-2/TRBV6-3	-	TRBJ2-7	TRBD1	TGTGCCAGCAGTTCCTGGGACAGGGACTCCCACGAGCAGTACTTC	CASSSWDRDSHEQYF
TRBV7-8	-	TRBJ1-5	-	TGTGCCAGCAGCCCTGTCGCAGCGCTGGGCAATCAGCCCCAGCATTTT	CASSPVAALGNQPQHF
TRBV10-3	many	TRBJ2-7	-	TGTGCCATCGGGCAGACAACCTACGAGCAGTACTTC	CAIGQTTYEQYF
TRBV7-6	-	TRBJ2-1	TRBD1	TGTGCCAGCAGCGACAGGGTATCCTACGAGCAGTTCTTC	CASSDRVSYEQFF
TRBV20-1	few	TRBJ2-1	TRBD2	TGCAGTGCTAGGAGGACTAGCGGACTTTACAATGAGCAGTTCTTC	CSARRTSGLYNEQFF
TRBV29-1	few	TRBJ2-1	TRBD2	TGCAGCGTTGAAACCGGGACTAGAAGTCACAATGAGCAGTTCTTC	CSVETGTRSHNEQFF
TRBV4-1	-	TRBJ1-1	TRBD1	TGCGCCAGCAGCCCGACAGGGTGGGGCACTGAAGCTTTCTTT	CASSPTGWGTEAFF
TRBV7-2	-	TRBJ2-1	-	TGTGCCAGCAGCGGCAGGGGGGGGTTCAATGAGCAGTTCTTC	CASSGRGGFNEQFF
TRBV29-1	few	TRBJ1-1	-	TGCAGCGTTAGTACAATCTCCGACACTGAAGCTTTCTTT	CSVSTISDTEAFF
TRBV4-3	-	TRBJ2-1	-	TGCGCCAGCAGCCAAACCTCGGGGCTGGCATCCTACAATGAGCAGTTCTTC	CASSQTSGLASYNEQFF
TRBV29-1	-	TRBJ2-3	-	TGCAGCGTTGGGGTCGACGGTAGCACAGATACGCAGTATTTT	CSVGVDGSTDTQYF
TRBV7-9	-	TRBJ1-1	TRBD1	TGTGCCAGCACTCTCCTGACAGGGGGAAACACTGAAGCTTTCTTT	CASTLLTGGNTEAFF
TRBV10-3	few	TRBJ2-1	TRBD2	TGTGCCATCAGTAGTTTTAGCGGGGGGGCACCCGACAATGAGCAGTTCTTC	CAISSFSGGAPDNEQFF
TRBV28	-	TRBJ2-2	TRBD1	TGTGCCAGCAGTTTCAGGGGGCCCGCGAACACCGGGGAGCTGTTTTTT	CASSFRGPANTGELFF
TRBV5-1	few	TRBJ2-7	-	TGCGCCAGCAGCTTGCCCACGGAATACAGAGGGGAGCAGTACTTC	CASSLPTEYRGEQYF
TRBV20-1	-	TRBJ2-7	-	TGCAGTGCTAGAGGAGTACTAGCCGCTCAGTACTTC	CSARGVLAAQYF
TRBV4-2	few	TRBJ2-1	-	TGTGCCAGCAGCCAAGACTATGCTAGTGAGCAGTTCTTC	CASSQDYASEQFF
TRBV12-3/TRBV12-4	-	TRBJ2-3	TRBD1	TGTGCCAGCAGTTGGGGACAGATCTTGGTCGGCACAGATACGCAGTATTTT	CASSWGQILVGTDTQYF
TRBV12-3/TRBV12-4	-	TRBJ2-1	TRBD2	TGTGCCAGCAGTGGGACTAGCGGTGGGTTGTCCTACAATGAGCAGTTCTTC	CASSGTSGGLSYNEQFF
TRBV6-5	-	TRBJ2-3	-	TGTGCCAGCAGTTACTCGGGCACAGATACGCAGTATTTT	CASSYSGTDTQYF
TRBV2	-	TRBJ2-3	-	TGTGCCAGCAGTCCCATCTTTTCTCAGACAGGAGTGGTCTCAGATACGCAGTATTTT	CASSPIFSQTGVVSDTQYF
TRBV3-1	few	TRBJ2-7	TRBD2	TGTGCCAGCAGCCAAGCCCCGGGGGGGATCTACGAGCAGTACTTC	CASSQAPGGIYEQYF
TRBV10-3	-	TRBJ2-5	-	TGTGCCATCAGTCCTCGGGCGCAAGAGACCCAGTACTTC	CAISPRAQETQYF
TRBV20-1	-	TRBJ1-2	-	TGCAGTGCTAGAGGGCAGGCAGGGGGCTACACCTTC	CSARGQAGGYTF
TRBV6-5	-	TRBJ2-5	TRBD2	TGTGCCAGCAGTTACTCGATTAGCGGGAGCAGAGAGACCCAGTACTTC	CASSYSISGSRETQYF
TRBV2	-	TRBJ2-3	-	TGTGCCAGCAGTGAGAGGGACGGACGCACAGATACACAGTATTTT	CASSERDGRTDTQYF
TRBV4-2	few	TRBJ2-7	-	TGTGCCAGCAGCCAAGAGTGGCGGAGCCCTTGGGAAGAGCAGTACTTC	CASSQEWRSPWEEQYF
TRBV4-1	few	TRBJ2-3	TRBD1	TGCGCCAGCAGCCCGAAACCAGGGGGTGCCTTAAGCACAGATACGCAGTATTTT	CASSPKPGGALSTDTQYF
TRBV9	once	TRBJ1-1	-	TGTGCCAGCAGCGCACCCCAGGCGAACACTGAAGCTTTCTTT	CASSAPQANTEAFF
TRBV7-2	-	TRBJ1-5	-	TGTGCCAGCAGCGAGGACGGAAAGGGCAATCAGCCCCAGCATTTT	CASSEDGKGNQPQHF